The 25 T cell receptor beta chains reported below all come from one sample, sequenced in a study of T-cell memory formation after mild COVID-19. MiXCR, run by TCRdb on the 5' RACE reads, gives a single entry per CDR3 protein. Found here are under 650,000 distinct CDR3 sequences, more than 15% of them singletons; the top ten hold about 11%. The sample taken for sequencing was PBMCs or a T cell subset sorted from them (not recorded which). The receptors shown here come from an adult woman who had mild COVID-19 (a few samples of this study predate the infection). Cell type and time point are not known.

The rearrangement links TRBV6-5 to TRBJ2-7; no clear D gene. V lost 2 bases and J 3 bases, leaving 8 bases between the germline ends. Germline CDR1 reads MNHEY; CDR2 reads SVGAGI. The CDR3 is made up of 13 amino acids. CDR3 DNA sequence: TGTGCCAGCAGTTACAGGCGGTTCTACGAGCAGTACTTC. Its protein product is CASSYRRFYEQYF.

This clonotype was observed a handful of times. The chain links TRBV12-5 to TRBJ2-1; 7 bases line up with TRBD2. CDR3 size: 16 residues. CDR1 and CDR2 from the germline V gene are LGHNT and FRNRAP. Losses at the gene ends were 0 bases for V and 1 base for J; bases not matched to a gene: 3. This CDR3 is CASGLVLGGSYNEQFF. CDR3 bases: TGTGCTAGTGGTTTGGTATTGGGGGGGTCCTACAATGAGCAGTTCTTC.

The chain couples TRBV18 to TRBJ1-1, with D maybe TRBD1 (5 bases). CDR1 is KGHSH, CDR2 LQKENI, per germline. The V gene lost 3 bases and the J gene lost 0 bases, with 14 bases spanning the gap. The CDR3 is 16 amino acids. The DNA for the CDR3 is TGTGCCAGCTCACCTTCGACAGTTTCAATGAACACTGAAGCTTTCTTT. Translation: CASSPSTVSMNTEAFF.

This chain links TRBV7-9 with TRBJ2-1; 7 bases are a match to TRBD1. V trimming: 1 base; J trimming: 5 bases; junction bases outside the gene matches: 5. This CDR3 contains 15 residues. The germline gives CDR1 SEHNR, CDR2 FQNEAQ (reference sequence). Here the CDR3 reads CASSLVLRGHNEQFF. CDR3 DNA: TGTGCCAGCAGCTTAGTGTTAAGGGGGCACAATGAGCAGTTCTTC.

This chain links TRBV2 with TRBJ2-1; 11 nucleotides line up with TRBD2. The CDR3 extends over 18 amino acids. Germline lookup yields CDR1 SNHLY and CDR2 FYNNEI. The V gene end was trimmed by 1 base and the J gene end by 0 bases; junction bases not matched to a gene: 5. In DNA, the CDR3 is TGTGCCAGCAGTGAAGGACTAGCGGGAAAGAGCTCCTACAATGAGCAGTTCTTC. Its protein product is CASSEGLAGKSSYNEQFF.

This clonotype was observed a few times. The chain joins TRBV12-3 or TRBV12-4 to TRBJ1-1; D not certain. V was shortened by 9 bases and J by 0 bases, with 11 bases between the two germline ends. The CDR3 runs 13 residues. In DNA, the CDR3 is TGTGCCAGTTTCAGGACTTTGAACACTGAAGCTTTCTTT. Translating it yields CASFRTLNTEAFF.

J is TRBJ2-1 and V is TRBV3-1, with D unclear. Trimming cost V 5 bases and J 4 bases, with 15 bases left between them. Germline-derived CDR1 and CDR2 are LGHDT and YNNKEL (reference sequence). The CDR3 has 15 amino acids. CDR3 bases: TGTGCCAGCAGCTTCCATCTCTGGGAATACAATGAGCAGTTCTTC. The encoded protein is CASSFHLWEYNEQFF.

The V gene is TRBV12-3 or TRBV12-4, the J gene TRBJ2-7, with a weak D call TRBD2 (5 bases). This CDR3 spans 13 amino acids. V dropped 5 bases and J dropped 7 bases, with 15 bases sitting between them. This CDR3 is CASSGRAPGEQYF. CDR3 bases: TGTGCCAGCAGTGGTCGGGCCCCGGGAGAGCAGTACTTC.

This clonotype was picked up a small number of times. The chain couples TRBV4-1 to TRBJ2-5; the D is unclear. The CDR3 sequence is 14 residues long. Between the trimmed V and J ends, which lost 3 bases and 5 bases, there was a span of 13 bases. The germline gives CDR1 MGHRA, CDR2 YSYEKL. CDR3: CASSHQVIRETQYF. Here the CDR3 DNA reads TGCGCCAGCAGCCACCAAGTCATAAGGGAGACCCAGTACTTC.

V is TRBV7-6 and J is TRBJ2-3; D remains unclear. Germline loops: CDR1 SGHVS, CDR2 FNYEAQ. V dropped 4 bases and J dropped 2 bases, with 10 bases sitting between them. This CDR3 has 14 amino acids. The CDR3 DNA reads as TGTGCCAGCAGCTCGCAGGAGTACACAGATACGCAGTATTTT. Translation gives CASSSQEYTDTQYF.

The CDR3 DNA follows: TGTGCCAGCTCACCCACCGGGAGGGGAGGGGAGCAGTACTTC. It encodes CASSPTGRGGEQYF. The V gene is TRBV18, the J gene TRBJ2-7, with 8 bases that match TRBD2. V gave up 3 bases and J gave up 7 bases; unmatched junction bases: 8. This CDR3 region has 14 residues. Germline-derived CDR1 and CDR2 are KGHSH and LQKENI.

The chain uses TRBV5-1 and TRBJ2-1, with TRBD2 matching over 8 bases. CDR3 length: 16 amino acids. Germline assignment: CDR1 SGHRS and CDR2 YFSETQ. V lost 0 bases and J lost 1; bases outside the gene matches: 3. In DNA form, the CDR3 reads TGCGCCAGCAGCTTGGACGGGAGGGCTTCCTACAATGAGCAGTTCTTC. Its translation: CASSLDGRASYNEQFF.

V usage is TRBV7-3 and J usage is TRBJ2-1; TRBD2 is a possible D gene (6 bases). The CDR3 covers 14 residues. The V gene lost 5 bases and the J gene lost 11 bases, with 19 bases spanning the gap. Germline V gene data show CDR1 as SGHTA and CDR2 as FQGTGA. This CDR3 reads CASSTDPSARKQFF. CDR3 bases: TGTGCCAGCAGCACCGATCCTAGCGCCCGCAAGCAGTTCTTC.

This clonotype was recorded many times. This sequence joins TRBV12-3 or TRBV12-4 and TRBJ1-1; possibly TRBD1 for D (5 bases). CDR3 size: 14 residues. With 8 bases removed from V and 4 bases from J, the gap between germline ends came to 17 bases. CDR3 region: CASLEFQGPTEAFF. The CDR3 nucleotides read TGTGCCAGCTTAGAGTTCCAGGGTCCCACTGAAGCTTTCTTT.

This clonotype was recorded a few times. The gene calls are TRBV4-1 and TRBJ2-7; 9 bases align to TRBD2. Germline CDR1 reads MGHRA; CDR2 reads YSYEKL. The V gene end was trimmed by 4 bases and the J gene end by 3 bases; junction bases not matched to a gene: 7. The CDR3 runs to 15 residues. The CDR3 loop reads CASSPREAGGYEQYF. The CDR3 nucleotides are TGCGCCAGCAGCCCTCGGGAAGCGGGGGGCTACGAGCAGTACTTC.

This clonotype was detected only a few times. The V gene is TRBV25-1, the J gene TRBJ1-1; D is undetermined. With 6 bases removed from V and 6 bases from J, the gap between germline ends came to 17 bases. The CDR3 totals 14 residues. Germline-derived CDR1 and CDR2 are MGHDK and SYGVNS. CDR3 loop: CASRSEFGVAEAFF. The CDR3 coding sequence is TGTGCCAGCAGATCGGAATTCGGGGTTGCTGAAGCTTTCTTT.

The CDR3 DNA is TGTGCCAGCAGCGTTATGACAGGGGGTTCCTACGAGCAGTACTTC. Encoded protein: CASSVMTGGSYEQYF. The gene calls are TRBV7-8 and TRBJ2-7, with 9 nucleotides matching TRBD1. The junction had 6 bases not matched to a gene; V was cut back by 5 bases and J by 1 base. Looked up from germline, CDR1 is SGHVS and CDR2 is FQNEAQ. This CDR3 spans 15 amino acids.

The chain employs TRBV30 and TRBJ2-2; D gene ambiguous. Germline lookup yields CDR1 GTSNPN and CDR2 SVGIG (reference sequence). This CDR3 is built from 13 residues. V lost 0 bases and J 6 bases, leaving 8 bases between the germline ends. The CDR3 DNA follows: TGTGCCTGGAGTGTAGACCCCGCCGGGGAGCTGTTTTTT. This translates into CAWSVDPAGELFF.

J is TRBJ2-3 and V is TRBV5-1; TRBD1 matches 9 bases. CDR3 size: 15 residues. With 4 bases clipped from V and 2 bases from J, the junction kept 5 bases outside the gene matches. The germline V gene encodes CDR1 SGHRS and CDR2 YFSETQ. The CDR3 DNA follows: TGCGCCAGCAGCGGGACAGGGAAGGACACAGATACGCAGTATTTT. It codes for CASSGTGKDTDTQYF.

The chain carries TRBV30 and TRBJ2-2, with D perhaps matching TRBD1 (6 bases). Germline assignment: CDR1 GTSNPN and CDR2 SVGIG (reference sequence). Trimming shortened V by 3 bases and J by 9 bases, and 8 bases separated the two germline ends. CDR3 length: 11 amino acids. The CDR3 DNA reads TGTGCCTGGAGACAGGGAAGGGAGCTGTTTTTT. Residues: CAWRQGRELFF.

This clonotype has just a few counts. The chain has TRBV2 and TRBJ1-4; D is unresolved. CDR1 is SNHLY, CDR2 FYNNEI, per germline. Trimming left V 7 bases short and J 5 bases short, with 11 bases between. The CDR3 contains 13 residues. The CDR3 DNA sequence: TGTGCCAGCAAAAACATTGGGAATGAAAAACTGTTTTTT. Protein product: CASKNIGNEKLFF.

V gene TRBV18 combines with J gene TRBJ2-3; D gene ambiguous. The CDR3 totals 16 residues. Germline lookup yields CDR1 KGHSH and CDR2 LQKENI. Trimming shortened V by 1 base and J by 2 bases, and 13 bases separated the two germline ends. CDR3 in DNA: TGTGCCAGCTCACCACGGCAGGTCGGGTTCACAGATACGCAGTATTTT. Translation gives CASSPRQVGFTDTQYF.

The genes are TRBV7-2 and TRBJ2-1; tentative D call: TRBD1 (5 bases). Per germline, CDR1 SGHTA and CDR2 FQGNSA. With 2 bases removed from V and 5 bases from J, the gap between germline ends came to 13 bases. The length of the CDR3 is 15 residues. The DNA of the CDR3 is TGTGCCAGCAGCTTAAGTAAGGGGTCCAACAATGAGCAGTTCTTC. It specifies CASSLSKGSNNEQFF.

This CDR3 reads CASSLDTLAGGETQYF. The DNA of the CDR3 is TGCGCCAGCAGCTTGGATACTCTAGCGGGAGGGGAGACCCAGTACTTC. The chain carries TRBV5-1 and TRBJ2-5; TRBD2 matches at 12 bases. CDR1 is SGHRS, CDR2 YFSETQ, per germline. The CDR3 spans 16 residues. V was pared by 0 bases and J by 5 bases, with 5 bases of the junction left unmatched.

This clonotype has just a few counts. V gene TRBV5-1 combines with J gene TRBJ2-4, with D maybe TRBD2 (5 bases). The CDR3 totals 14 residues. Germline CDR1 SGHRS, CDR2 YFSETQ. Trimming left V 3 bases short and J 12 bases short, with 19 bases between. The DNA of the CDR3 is TGCGCCAGCAGCTCGGGCCTGGACTCGCCCACTCAGTACTTC. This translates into CASSSGLDSPTQYF. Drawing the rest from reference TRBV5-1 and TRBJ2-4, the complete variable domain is KAGVTQTPRYLIKTRGQQVTLSCSPISGHRSVSWYQQTPGQGLQFLFEYFSETQRNKGNFPGRFSGRQFSNSRSEMNVSTLELGDSALYLCASSSGLDSPTQYFGAGTRLSVL.